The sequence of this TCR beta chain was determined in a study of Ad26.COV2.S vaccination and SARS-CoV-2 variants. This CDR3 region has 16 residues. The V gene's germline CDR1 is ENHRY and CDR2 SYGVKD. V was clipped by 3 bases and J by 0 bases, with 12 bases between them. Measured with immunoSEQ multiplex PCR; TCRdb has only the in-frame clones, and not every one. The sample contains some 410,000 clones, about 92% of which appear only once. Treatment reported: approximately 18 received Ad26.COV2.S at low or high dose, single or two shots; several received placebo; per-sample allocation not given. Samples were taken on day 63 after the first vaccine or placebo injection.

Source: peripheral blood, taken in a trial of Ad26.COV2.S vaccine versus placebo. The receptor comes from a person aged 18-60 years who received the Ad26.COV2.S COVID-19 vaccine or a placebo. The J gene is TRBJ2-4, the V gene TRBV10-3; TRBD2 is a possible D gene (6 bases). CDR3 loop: CAISEELALAKNIQYF. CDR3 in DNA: TGTGCCATCAGTGAAGAACTAGCACTAGCCAAAAACATTCAGTACTTC.